This TCR beta chain comes out of a study of blood T cell repertoires in COVID-19. About the study: Both acute and convalescent COVID-19 samples were obtained from the United States, Italy and Spain. Sample material is recorded as cDNA or gDNA derived from T cells, B-cell-depleted T cells, or PBMCs.

Original processing methods: Researchers report that nucleated cell counts were estimated from reference gene primer amplification. Sequenced by immunoSEQ multiplex PCR; TCRdb stores in-frame clones only, minus some. From that table come the V and J calls and clone size; the DNA was used to work out D and trimming. The sample includes tens of thousands of clones, about 91% of them seen just once. Germline CDR1 and CDR2: SGDLS and YYNGEE. This CDR3 region has 12 residues. V was clipped by 3 bases and J by 4 bases, with 6 bases between them. This TCR was sampled from a woman in her seventies with acute or convalescent COVID-19. Sequencing used peripheral blood. This chain uses TRBV9 with TRBJ2-3; D not resolved. The CDR3 region has the DNA TGTGCCAGCAGCGAGACTCCAGATACGCAGTATTTT. Its translation is CASSETPDTQYF.